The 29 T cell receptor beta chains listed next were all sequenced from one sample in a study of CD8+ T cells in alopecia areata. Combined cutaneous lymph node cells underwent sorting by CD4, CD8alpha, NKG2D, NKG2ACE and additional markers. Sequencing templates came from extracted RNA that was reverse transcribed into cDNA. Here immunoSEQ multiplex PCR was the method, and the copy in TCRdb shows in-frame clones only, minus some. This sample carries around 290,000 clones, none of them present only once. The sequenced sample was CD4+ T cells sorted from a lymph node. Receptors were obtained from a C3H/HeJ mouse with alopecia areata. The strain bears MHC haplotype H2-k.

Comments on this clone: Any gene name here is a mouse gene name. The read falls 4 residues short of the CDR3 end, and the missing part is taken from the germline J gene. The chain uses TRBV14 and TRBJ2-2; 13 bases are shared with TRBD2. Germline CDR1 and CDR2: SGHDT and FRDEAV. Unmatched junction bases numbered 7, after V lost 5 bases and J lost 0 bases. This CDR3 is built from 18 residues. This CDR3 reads CASRPRDWGGTNTGQLYF. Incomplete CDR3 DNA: TGTGCCAGCAGACCCCGGGACTGGGGGGGGACAAACACCGGG.

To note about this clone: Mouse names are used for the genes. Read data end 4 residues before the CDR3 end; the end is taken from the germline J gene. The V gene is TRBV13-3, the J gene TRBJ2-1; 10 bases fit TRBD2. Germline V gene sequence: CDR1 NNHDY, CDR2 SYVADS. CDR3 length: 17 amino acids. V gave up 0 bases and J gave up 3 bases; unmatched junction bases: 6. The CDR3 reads CASSDEGGDWGYAEQFF. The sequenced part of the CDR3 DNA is TGTGCCAGCAGTGATGAGGGTGGGGACTGGGGCTATGCT.

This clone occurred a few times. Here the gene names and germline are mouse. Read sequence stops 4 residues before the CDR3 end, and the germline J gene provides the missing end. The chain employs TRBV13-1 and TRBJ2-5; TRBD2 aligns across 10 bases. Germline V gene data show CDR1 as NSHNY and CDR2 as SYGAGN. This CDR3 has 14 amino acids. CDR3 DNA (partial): TGTGCCAGCAGCCCCGGGACTGGGGACGAC. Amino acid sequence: CASSPGTGDD. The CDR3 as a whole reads CASSPGTGDDTQYF.

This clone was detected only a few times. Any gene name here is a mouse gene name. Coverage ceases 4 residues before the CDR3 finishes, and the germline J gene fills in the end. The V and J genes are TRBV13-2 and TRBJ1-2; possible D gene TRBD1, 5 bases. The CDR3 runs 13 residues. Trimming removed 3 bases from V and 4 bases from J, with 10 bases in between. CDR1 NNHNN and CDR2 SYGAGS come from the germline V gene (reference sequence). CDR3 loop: CASGAGAGSDYTF. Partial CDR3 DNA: TGTGCCAGCGGTGCTGGGGCGGGCTCC.

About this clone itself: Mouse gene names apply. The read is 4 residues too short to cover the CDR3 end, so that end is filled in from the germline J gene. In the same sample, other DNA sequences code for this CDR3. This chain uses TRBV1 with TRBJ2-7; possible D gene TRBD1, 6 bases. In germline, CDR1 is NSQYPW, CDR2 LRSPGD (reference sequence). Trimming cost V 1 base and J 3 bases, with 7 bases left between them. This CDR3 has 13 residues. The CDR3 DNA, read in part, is TGCACCTGCAGTGCAGCACAGGGCTAT. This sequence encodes CTCSAAQGY. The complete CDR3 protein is CTCSAAQGYEQYF.

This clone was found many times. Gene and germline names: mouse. The CDR3 is CVPGQFYAEQFF. The sequenced part of the CDR3 DNA is TGTGTCCCGGGACAGTTCTATGCT. The V gene is TRBV17, the J gene TRBJ2-1; TRBD1 agrees at 7 bases. The read ends 4 residues shy of where the CDR3 ends; the end is completed using the germline J gene. Germline assignment: CDR1 MNHDT and CDR2 YYDKIL. The CDR3 totals 12 residues.

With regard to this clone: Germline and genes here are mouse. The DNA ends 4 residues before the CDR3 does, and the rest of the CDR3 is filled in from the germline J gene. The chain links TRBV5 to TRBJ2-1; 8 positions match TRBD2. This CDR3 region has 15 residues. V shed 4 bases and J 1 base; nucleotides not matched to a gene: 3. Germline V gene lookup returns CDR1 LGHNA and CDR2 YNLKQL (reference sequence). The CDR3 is CASSLYWGNYAEQFF. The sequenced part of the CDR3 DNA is TGTGCCAGCAGCCTCTACTGGGGGAACTATGCT.

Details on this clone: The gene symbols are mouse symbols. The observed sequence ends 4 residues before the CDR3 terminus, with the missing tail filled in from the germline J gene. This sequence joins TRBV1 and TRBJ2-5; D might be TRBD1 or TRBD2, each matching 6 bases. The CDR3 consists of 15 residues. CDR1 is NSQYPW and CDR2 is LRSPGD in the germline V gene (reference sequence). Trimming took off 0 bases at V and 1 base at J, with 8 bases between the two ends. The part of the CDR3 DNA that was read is TGCACCTGCAGTGCAGAGGGGGCTGACCAAGAC. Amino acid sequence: CTCSAEGADQD. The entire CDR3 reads CTCSAEGADQDTQYF.

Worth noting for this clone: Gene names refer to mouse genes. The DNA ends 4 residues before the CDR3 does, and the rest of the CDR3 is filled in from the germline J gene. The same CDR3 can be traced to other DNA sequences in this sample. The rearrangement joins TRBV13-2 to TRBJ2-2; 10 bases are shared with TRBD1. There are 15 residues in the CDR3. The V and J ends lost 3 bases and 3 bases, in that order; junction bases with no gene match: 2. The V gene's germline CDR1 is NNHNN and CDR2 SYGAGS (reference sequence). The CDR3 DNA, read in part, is TGTGCCAGCGGTGGGACAGGGGGGGACACCGGG. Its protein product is CASGGTGGDTG. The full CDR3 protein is CASGGTGGDTGQLYF.

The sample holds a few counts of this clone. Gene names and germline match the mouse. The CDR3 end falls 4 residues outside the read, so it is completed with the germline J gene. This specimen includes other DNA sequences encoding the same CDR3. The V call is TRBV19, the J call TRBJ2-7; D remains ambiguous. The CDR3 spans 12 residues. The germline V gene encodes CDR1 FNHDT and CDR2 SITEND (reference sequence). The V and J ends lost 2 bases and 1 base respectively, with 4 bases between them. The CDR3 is CASSIRSYEQYF. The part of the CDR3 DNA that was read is TGTGCCAGCAGTATCAGATCCTAT. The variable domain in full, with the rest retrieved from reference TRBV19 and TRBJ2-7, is GGIITQTPKFLIGQEGQKLTLKCQQNFNHDTMYWYRQDSGKGLRLIYYSITENDLQKGDLSEGYDASREKKSSFSLTVTSAQKNEMAVFLCASSIRSYEQYFGPGTRLTVL.

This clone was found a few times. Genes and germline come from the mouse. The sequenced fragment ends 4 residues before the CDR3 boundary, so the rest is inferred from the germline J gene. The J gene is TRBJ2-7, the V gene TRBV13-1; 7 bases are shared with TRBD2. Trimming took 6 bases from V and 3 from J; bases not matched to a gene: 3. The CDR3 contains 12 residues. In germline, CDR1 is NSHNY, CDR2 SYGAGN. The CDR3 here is CASKGLFYEQYF. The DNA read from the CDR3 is TGTGCCAGCAAGGGACTGTTCTAT.

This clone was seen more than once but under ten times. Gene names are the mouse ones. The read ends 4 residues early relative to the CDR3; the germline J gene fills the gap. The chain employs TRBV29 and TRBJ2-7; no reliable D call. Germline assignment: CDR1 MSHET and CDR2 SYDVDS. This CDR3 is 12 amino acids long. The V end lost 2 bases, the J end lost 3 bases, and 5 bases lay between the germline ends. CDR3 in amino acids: CASSLINYEQYF. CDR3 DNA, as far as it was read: TGTGCTAGCAGTTTAATCAACTAT.

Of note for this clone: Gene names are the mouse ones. CDR3 residues: CASSDQGRDSPLYF. CDR3 DNA (partial): TGTGCCAGCAGTGACCAGGGGAGAGATTCGCCC. This sequence joins TRBV13-3 and TRBJ1-6; weak D call: TRBD1 (6 bases). The sequence runs out 3 residues before the end of the CDR3; the remainder is reconstructed from the germline J gene. TRBJ1-6 is an open reading frame whose function is uncertain. CDR1 is NNHDY and CDR2 is SYVADS in the germline V gene. The CDR3 extends over 14 amino acids. The germline V and J ends were trimmed by 2 bases and 8 bases, with 11 bases remaining between them.

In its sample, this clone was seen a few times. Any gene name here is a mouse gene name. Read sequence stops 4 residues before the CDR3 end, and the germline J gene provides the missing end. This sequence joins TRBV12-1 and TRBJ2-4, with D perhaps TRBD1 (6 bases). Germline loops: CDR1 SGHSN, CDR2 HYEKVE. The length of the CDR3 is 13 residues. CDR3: CASSLGTKNTLYF. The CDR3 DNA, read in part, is TGTGCCAGCTCTCTCGGGACAAAAAAC. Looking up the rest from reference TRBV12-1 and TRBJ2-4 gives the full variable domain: DSGVVQSPRHIIKEKGGRSVLTCIPISGHSNVVWYQQTLGKELKFLIQHYEKVERDKGFLPSRFSVQQFDDYHSEMNMSALELEDSAMYFCASSLGTKNTLYFGAGTRLSVL.

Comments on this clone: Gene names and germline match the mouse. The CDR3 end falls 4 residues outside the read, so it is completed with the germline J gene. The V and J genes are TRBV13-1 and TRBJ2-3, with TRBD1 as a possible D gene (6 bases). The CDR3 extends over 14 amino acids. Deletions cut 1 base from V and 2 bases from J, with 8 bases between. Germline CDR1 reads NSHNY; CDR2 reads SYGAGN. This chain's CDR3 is CASSDNRVAETLYF. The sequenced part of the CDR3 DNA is TGTGCCAGCAGTGATAACAGGGTTGCAGAA.

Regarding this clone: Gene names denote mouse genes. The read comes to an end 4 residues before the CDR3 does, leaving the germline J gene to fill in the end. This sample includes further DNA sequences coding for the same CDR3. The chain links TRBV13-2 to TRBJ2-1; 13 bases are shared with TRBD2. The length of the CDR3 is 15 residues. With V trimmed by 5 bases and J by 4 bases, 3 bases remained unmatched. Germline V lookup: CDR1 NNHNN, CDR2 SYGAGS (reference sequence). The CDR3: CASGGLGGLYAEQFF. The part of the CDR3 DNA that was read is TGTGCCAGCGGAGGACTGGGGGGGCTTTATGCT.

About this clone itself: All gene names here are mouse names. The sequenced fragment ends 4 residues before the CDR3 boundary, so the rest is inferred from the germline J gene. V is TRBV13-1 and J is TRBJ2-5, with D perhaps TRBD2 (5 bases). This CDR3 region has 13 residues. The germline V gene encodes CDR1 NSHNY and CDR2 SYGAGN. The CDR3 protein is CASSEPGKDTQYF. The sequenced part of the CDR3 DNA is TGTGCCAGCAGTGAACCTGGGAAAGAC.

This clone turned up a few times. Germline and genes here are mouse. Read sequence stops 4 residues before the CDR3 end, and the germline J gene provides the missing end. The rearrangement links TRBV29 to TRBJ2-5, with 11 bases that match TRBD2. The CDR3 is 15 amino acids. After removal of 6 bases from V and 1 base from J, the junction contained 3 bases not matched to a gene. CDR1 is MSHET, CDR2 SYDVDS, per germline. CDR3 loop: CASSGDWGYQDTQYF. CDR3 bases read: TGTGCTAGCAGCGGGGACTGGGGGTACCAAGAC.

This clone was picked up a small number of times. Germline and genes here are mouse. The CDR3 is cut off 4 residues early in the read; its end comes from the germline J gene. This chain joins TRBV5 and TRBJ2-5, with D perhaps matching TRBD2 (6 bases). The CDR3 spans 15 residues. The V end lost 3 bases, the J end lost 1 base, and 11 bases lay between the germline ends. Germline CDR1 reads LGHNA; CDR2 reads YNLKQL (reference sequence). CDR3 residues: CASSHWVGDQDTQYF. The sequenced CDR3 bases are TGTGCCAGCAGCCACTGGGTGGGGGACCAAGAC.

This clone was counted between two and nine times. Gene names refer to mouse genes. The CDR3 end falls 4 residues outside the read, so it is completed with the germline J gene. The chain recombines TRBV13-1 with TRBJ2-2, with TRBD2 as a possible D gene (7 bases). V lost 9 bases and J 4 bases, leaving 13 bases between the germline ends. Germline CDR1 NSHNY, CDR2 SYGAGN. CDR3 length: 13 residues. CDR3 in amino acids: CANRGAPTGQLYF. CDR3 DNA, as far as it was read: TGTGCCAACCGGGGGGCGCCCACCGGG.

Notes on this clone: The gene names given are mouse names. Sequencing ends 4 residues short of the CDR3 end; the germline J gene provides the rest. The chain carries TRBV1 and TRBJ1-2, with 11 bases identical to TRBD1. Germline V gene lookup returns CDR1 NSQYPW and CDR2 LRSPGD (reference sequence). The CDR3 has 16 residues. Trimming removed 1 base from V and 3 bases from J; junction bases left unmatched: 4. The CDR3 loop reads CTCSAVPGQGDSDYTF. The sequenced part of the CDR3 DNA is TGCACCTGCAGTGCAGTCCCGGGACAGGGGGACTCC.

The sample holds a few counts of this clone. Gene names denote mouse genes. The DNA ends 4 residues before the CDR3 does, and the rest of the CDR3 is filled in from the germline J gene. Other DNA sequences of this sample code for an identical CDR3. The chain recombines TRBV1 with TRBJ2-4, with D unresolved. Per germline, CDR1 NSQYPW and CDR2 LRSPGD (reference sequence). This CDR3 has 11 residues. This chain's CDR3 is CTCSAGNTLYF. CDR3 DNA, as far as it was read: TGCACCTGCAGTGCTGGGAAC.

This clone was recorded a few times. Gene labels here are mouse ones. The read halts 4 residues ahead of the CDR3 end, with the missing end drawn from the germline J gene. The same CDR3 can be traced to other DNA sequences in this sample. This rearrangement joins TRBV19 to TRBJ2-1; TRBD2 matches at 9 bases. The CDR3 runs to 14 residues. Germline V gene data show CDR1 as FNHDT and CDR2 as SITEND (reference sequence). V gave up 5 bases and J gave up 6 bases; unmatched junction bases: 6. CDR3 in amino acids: CASSPSTGGAEQFF. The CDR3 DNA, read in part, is TGTGCCAGCAGCCCCTCGACTGGGGGTGCT.

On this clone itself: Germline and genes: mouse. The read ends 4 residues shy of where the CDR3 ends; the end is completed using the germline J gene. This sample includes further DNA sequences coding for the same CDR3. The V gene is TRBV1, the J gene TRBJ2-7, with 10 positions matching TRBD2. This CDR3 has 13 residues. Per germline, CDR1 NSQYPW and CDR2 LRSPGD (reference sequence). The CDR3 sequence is CTCSATGGYEQYF. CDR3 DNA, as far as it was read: TGCACCTGCAGTGCGACTGGGGGGTAT.

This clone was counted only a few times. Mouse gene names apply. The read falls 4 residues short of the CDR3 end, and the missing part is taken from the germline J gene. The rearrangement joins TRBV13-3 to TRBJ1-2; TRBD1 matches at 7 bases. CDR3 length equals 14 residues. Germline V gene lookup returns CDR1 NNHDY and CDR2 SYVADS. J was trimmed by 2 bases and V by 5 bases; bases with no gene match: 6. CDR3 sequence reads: CASSDRVGNSDYTF. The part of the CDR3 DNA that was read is TGTGCCAGCAGCGACAGGGTCGGGAACTCC.

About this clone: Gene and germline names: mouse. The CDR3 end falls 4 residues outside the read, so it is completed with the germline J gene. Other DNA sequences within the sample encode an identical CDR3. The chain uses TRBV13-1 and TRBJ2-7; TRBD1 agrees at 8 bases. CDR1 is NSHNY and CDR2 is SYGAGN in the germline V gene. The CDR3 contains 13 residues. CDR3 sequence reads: CASSEETGDEQYF. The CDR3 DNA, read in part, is TGTGCCAGCAGTGAGGAGACAGGGGAT.

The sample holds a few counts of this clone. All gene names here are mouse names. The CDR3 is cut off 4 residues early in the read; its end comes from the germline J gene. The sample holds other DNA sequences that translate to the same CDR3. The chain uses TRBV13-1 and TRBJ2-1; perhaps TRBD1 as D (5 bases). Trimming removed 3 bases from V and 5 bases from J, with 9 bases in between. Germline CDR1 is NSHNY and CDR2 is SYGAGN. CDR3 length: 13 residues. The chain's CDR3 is CASSAGQNAEQFF. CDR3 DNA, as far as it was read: TGTGCCAGCAGTGCCGGACAAAATGCT.

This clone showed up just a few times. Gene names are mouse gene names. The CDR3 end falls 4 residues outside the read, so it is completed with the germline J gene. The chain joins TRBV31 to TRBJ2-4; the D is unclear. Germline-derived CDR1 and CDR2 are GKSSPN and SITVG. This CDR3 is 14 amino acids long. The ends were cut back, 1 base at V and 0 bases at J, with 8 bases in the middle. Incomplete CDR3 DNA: TGTGCCTGGAGTCCCCTCTGGAGTCAAAAC. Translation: CAWSPLWSQN. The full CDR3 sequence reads CAWSPLWSQNTLYF.

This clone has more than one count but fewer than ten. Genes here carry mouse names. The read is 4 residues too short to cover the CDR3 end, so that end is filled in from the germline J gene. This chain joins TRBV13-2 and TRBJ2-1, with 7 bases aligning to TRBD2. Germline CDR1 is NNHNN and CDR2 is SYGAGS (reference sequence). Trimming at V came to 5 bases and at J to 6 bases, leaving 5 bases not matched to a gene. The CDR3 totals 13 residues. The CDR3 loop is CASGTGTVAEQFF. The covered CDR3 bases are TGTGCCAGCGGGACCGGGACTGTTGCT.